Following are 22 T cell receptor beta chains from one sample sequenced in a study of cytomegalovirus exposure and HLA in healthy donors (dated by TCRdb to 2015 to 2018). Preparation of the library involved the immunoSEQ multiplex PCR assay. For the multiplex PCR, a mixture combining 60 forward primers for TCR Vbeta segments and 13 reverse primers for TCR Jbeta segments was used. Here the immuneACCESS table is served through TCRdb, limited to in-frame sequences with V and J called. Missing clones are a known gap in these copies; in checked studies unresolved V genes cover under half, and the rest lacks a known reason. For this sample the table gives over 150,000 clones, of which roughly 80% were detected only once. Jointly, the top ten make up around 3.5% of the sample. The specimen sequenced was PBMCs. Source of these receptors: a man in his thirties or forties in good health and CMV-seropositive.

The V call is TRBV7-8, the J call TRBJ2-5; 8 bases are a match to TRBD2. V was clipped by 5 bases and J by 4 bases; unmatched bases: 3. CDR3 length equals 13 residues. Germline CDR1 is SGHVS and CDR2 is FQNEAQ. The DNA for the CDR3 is TGTGCCAGCAGCCCCGGACTAGCAGAGACCCAGTACTTC. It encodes CASSPGLAETQYF. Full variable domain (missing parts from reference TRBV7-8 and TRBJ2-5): GAGVSQSPRYKVAKRGQDVALRCDPISGHVSLFWYQQALGQGPEFLTYFQNEAQLDKSGLPSDRFFAERPEGSVSTLKIQRTQQEDSAVYLCASSPGLAETQYFGPGTRLLVL.

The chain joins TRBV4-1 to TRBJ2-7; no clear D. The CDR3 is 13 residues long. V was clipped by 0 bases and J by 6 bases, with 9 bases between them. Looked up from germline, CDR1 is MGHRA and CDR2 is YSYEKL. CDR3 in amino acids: CASSQDFYGEQYF. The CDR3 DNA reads TGCGCCAGCAGCCAAGATTTCTACGGCGAGCAGTACTTC.

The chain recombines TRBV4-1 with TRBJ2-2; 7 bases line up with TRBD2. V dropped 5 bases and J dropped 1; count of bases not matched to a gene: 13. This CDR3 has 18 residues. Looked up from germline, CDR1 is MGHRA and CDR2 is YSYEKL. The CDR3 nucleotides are TGCGCCAGCAGCTATGGTTCGGCGGGGGACCAGAACACCGGGGAGCTGTTTTTT. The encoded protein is CASSYGSAGDQNTGELFF.

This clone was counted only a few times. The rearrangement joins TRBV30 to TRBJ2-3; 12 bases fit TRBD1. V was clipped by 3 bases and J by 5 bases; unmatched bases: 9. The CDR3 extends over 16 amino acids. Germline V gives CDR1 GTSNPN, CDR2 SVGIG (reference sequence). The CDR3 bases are TGTGCCTGGAGGGTCCGGGACAGGGGGCCTGGAGATACGCAGTATTTT. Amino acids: CAWRVRDRGPGDTQYF.

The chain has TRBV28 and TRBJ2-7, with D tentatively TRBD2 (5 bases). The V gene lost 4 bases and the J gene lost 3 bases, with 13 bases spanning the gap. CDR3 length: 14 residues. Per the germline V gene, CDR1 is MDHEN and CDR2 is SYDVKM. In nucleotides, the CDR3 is TGTGCCAGCAGTTCGCGGAGGTTCGGCTACGAGCAGTACTTC. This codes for CASSSRRFGYEQYF. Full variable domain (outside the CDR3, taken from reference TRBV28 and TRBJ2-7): DVKVTQSSRYLVKRTGEKVFLECVQDMDHENMFWYRQDPGLGLRLIYFSYDVKMKEKGDIPEGYSVSREKKERFSLILESASTNQTSMYLCASSSRRFGYEQYFGPGTRLTVT.

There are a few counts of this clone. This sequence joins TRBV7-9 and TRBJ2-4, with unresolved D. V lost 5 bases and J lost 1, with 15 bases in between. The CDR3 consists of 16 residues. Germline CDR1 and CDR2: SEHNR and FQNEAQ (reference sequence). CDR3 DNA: TGTGCCAGCAGCATCGTCAGTGGTTTGGCCAAAAACATTCAGTACTTC. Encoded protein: CASSIVSGLAKNIQYF.

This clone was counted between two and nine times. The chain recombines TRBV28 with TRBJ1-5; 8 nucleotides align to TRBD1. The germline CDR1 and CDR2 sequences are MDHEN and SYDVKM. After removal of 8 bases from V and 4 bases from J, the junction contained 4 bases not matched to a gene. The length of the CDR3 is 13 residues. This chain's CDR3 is CASHDRGNQPQHF. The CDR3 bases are TGTGCCAGCCACGACAGGGGTAATCAGCCCCAGCATTTT. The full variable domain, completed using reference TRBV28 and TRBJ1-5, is DVKVTQSSRYLVKRTGEKVFLECVQDMDHENMFWYRQDPGLGLRLIYFSYDVKMKEKGDIPEGYSVSREKKERFSLILESASTNQTSMYLCASHDRGNQPQHFGDGTRLSIL.

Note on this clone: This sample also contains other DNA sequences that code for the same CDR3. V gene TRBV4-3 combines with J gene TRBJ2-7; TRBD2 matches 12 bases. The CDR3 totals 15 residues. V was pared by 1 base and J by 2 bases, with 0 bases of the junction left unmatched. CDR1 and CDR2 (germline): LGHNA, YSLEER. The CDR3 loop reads CASSQGLAGAYEQYF. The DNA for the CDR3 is TGCGCCAGCAGCCAAGGACTAGCGGGAGCCTACGAGCAGTACTTC.

The CDR3 loop is CASHVRGWNTGELFF. The CDR3 DNA reads as TGTGCCAGCCATGTGCGGGGCTGGAACACCGGGGAGCTGTTTTTT. V gene TRBV5-6 combines with J gene TRBJ2-2; the D gene is possibly TRBD2 (6 bases). Trimming took off 7 bases at V and 1 base at J, with 14 bases between the two ends. This CDR3 has 15 amino acids. Germline CDR1 reads SGHDT; CDR2 reads YYEEEE.

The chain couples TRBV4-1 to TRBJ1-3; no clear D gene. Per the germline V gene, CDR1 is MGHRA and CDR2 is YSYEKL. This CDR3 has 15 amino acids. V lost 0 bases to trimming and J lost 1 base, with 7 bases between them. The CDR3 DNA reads TGCGCCAGCAGCCAAGATCGTATGTCTGGAAACACCATATATTTT. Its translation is CASSQDRMSGNTIYF.

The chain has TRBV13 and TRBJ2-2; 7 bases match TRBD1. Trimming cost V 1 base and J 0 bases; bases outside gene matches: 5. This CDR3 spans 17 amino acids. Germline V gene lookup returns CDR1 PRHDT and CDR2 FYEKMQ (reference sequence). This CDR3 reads CASSLAVGTANTGELFF. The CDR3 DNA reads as TGTGCCAGCAGCTTAGCTGTGGGGACAGCGAACACCGGGGAGCTGTTTTTT.

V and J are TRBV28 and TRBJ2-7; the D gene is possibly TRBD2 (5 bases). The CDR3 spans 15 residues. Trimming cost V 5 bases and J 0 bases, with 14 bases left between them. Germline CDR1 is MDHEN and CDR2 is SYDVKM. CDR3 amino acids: CASSPADLGSYEQYF. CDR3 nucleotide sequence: TGTGCCAGCAGTCCCGCGGACTTGGGCTCCTACGAGCAGTACTTC.

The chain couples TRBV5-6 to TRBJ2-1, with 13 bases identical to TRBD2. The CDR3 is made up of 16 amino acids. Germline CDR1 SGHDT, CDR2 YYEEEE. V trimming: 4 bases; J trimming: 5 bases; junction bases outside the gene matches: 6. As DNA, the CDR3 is TGTGCCAGCAGCCTCACTAGCGGGGGGGCTAACAATGAGCAGTTCTTC. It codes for CASSLTSGGANNEQFF. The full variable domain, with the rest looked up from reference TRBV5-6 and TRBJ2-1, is DAGVTQSPTHLIKTRGQQVTLRCSPKSGHDTVSWYQQALGQGPQFIFQYYEEEERQRGNFPDRFSGHQFPNYSSELNVNALLLGDSALYLCASSLTSGGANNEQFFGPGTRLTVL.

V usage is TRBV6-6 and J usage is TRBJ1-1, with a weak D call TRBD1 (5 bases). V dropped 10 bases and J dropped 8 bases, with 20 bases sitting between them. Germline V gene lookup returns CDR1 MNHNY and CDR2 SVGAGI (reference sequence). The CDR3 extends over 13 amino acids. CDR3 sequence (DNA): TGTGCCATCAAAAAAGGGGCAGGGCCGGAAGCTTTCTTT. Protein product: CAIKKGAGPEAFF.

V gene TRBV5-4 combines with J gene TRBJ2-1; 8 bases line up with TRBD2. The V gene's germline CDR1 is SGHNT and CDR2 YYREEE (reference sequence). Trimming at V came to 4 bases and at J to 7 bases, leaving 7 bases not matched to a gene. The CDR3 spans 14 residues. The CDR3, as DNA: TGTGCCAGCAGCGCGGGGGGTGGTTTAAATGAGCAGTTCTTC. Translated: CASSAGGGLNEQFF.

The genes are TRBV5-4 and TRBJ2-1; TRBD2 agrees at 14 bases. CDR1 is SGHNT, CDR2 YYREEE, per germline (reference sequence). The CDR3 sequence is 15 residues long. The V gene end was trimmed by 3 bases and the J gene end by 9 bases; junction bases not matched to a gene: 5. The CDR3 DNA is TGTGCCAGCAGCTCCCGACTAGCGGGGGGGATTGAGCAGTTCTTC. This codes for CASSSRLAGGIEQFF.

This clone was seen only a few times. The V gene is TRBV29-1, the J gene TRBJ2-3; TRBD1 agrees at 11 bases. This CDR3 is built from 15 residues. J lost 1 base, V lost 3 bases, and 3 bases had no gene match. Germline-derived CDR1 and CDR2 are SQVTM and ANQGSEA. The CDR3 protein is CSVEGDRGGTDTQYF. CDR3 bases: TGCAGCGTTGAGGGGGACAGGGGGGGCACAGATACGCAGTATTTT.

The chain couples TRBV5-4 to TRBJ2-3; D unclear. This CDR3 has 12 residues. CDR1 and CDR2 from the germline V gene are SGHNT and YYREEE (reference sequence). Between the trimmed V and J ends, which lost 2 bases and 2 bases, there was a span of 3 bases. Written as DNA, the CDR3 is TGTGCCAGCAGCTTCTACACAGATACGCAGTATTTT. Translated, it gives CASSFYTDTQYF.

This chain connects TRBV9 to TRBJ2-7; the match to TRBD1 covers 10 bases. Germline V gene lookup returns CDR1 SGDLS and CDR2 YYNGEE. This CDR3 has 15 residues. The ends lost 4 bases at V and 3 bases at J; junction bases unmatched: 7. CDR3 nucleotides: TGTGCCAGCAGCCCGGGGACAGGGGTGAGCTACGAGCAGTACTTC. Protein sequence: CASSPGTGVSYEQYF.

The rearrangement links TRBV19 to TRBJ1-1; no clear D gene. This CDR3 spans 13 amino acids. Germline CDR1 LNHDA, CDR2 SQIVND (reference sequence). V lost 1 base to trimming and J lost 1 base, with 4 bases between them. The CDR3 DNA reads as TGTGCCAGTAGTATAGCTCCGAACACTGAAGCTTTCTTT. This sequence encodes CASSIAPNTEAFF.

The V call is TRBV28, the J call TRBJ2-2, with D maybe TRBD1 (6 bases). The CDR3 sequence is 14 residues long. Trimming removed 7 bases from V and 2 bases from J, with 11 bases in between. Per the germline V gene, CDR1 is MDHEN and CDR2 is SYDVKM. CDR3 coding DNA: TGTGCCAGCACCATCAGGGGCAACACCGGGGAGCTGTTTTTT. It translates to CASTIRGNTGELFF.

The CDR3 DNA is TGTGCCAGCAGCTTATATGTCCCCGGCAGGGTACACGAGCAGTACTTC. Its translation is CASSLYVPGRVHEQYF. The V gene is TRBV7-3, the J gene TRBJ2-7; perhaps TRBD1 as D (5 bases). Germline V CDR1 and CDR2: SGHTA, FQGTGA. V was cut by 2 bases and J by 5 bases, with 19 bases left in between. This CDR3 comprises 16 residues.